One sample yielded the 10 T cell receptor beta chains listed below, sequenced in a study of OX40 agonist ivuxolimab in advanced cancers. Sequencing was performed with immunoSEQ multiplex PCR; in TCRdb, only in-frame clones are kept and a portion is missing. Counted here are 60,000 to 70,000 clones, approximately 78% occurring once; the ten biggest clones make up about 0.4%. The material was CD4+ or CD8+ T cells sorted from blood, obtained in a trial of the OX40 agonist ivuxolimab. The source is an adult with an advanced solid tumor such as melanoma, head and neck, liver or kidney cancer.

The DNA for the CDR3 is TGTGCCAGCAGACAAGTAGGGGAAAAACTGTTTTTT. This translates into CASRQVGEKLFF. The J gene is TRBJ1-4, the V gene TRBV28, with unresolved D. The length of the CDR3 is 12 residues. The germline V gene encodes CDR1 MDHEN and CDR2 SYDVKM. V was shortened by 6 bases and J by 8 bases, with 10 bases between the two germline ends.

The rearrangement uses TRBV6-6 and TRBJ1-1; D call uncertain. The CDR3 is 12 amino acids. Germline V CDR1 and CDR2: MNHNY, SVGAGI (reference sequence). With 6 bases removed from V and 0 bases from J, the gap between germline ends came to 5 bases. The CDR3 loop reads CASSPLNTEAFF. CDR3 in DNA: TGTGCCAGCAGCCCATTGAACACTGAAGCTTTCTTT.

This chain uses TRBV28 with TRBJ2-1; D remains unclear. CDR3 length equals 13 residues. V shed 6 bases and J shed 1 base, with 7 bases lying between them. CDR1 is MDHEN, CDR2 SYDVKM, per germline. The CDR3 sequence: CASRHPSYNEQFF. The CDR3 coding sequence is TGTGCCAGCAGGCACCCATCCTACAATGAGCAGTTCTTC.

The CDR3 nucleotides read TGTGCCAGCAGCCAGGGGGGTGGCACAGATACGCAGTATTTT. It yields the protein CASSQGGGTDTQYF. The chain links TRBV7-3 to TRBJ2-3; D might be TRBD1 (7 bases). Germline loops: CDR1 SGHTA, CDR2 FQGTGA. V gave up 5 bases and J gave up 1 base, with 10 bases separating them. CDR3 length: 14 amino acids.

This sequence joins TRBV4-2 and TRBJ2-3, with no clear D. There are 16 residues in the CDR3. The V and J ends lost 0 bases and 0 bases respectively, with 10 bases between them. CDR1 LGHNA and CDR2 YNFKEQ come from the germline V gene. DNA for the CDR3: TGTGCCAGCAGCCAAGAACCAGCAGCTAGCACAGATACGCAGTATTTT. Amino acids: CASSQEPAASTDTQYF.

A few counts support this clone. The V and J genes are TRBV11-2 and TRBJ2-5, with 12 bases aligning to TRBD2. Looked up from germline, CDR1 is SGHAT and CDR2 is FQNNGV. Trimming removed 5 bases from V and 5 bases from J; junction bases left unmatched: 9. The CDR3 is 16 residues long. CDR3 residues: CASSLSSGGAWETQYF. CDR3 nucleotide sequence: TGTGCCAGCAGCCTATCTAGCGGGGGGGCTTGGGAGACCCAGTACTTC.

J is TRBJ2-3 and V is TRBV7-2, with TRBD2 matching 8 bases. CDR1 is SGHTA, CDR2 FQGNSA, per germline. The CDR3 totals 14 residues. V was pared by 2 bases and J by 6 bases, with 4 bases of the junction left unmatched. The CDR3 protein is CASSLPSGWDTQYF. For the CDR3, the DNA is TGTGCCAGCAGCTTACCTAGCGGGTGGGATACGCAGTATTTT. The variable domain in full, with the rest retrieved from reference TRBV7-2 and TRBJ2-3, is GAGVSQSPSNKVTEKGKDVELRCDPISGHTALYWYRQSLGQGLEFLIYFQGNSAPDKSGLPSDRFSAERTGGSVSTLTIQRTQQEDSAVYLCASSLPSGWDTQYFGPGTRLTVL.

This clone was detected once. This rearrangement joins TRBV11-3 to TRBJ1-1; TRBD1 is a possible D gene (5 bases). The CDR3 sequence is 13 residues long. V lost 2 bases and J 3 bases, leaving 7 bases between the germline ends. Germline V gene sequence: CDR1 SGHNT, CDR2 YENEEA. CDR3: CASSLMGDTEAFF. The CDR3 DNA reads TGTGCCAGCAGCTTAATGGGGGACACTGAAGCTTTCTTT. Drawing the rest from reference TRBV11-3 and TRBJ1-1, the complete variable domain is EAGVVQSPRYKIIEKKQPVAFWCNPISGHNTLYWYLQNLGQGPELLIRYENEEAVDDSQLPKDRFSAERLKGVDSTLKIQPAELGDSAVYLCASSLMGDTEAFFGQGTRLTVV.

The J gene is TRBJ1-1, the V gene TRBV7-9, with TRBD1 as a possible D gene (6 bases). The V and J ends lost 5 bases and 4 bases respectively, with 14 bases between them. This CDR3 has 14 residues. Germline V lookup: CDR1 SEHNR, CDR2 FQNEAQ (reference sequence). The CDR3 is CASSDQGSFTEAFF. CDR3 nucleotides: TGTGCCAGCAGCGACCAGGGGAGTTTCACTGAAGCTTTCTTT. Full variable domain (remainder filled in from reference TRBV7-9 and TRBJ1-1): DTGVSQNPRHKITKRGQNVTFRCDPISEHNRLYWYRQTLGQGPEFLTYFQNEAQLEKSRLLSDRFSAERPKGSFSTLEIQRTEQGDSAMYLCASSDQGSFTEAFFGQGTRLTVV.

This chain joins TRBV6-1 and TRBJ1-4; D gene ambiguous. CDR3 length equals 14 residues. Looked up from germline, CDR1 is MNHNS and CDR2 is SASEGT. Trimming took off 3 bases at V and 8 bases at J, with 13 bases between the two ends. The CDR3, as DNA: TGTGCCAGCAGTGATCCGGGGAGCGGGGAAAAACTGTTTTTT. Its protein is CASSDPGSGEKLFF.